This T cell receptor beta chain came from a study of shared clonotypes between healthy human individuals. Trimming at V came to 4 bases and at J to 4 bases, leaving 8 bases not matched to a gene. The CDR3 has 15 amino acids. The germline V gene encodes CDR1 SGHAT and CDR2 FQNNGV. This clone was recorded a few times. Investigators spread the genomic DNA of each subset evenly over several immunoSEQ plates. Profiled with immunoSEQ multiplex PCR; TCRdb holds only in-frame clones, not every one. The sample has some 480,000 clones, about 80% seen once. Donors were healthy HIV-negative adults without recently reported acute infections or vaccinations.

The rearrangement joins TRBV11-2 to TRBJ1-1, with 8 bases identical to TRBD1. The sequencing input was PBMCs. This TCR was recovered from a middle-aged woman in good health. Some clones in this sample may be carry-over from other donors' samples. The DNA of the CDR3 is TGTGCCAGCAGCTCCATCCGTACAGGGGGCACTGAAGCTTTCTTT. Its protein product is CASSSIRTGGTEAFF.